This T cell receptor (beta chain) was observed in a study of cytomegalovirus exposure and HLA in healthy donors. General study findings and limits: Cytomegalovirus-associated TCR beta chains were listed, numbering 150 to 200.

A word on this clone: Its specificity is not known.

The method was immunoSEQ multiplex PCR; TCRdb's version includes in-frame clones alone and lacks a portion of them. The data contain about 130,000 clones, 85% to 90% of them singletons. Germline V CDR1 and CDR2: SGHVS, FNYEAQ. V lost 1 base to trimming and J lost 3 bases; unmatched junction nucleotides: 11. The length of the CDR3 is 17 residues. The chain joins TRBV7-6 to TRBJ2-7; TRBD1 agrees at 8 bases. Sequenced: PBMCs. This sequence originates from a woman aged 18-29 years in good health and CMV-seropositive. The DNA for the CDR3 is TGTGCCAGCAGCTTAGAGCCGTGGTCAGGGGGCGACTACGAGCAGTACTTC. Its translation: CASSLEPWSGGDYEQYF.